The 17 T cell receptor beta chains reported below all come from one sample, sequenced in a study of cytomegalovirus exposure and HLA in healthy donors. Both 60 Vbeta primers and 13 Jbeta primers went into the PCR. Generated by immunoSEQ multiplex PCR, the TCRdb table keeps only in-frame clones and is missing some. The sample gives 130,000 or so clones, 74% of which show up once; roughly 4.5% is in the top ten. The sample taken for sequencing was PBMCs. These TCRs come from a man aged 18 to 29 in good health and CMV-seropositive.

The chain has TRBV2 and TRBJ1-3; 7 bases are shared with TRBD1. CDR3 length: 15 amino acids. Germline V gene sequence: CDR1 SNHLY, CDR2 FYNNEI. Trimming cost V 6 bases and J 0 bases; bases outside gene matches: 5. The CDR3 is CASRKGTVSGNTIYF. In nucleotides, the CDR3 is TGTGCCAGCAGGAAAGGGACAGTCTCTGGAAACACCATATATTTT.

This chain joins TRBV28 and TRBJ1-1; a weak D match, TRBD1 (5 bases). This CDR3 contains 14 residues. The germline V gene has CDR1 MDHEN and CDR2 SYDVKM. V lost 5 bases and J 4 bases, leaving 14 bases between the germline ends. For the CDR3, the DNA is TGTGCCAGCAGTGGTGGGGGGTCCGTCACTGAAGCTTTCTTT. It yields the protein CASSGGGSVTEAFF.

This clone was seen a handful of times. V usage is TRBV9 and J usage is TRBJ1-2; a weak D match, TRBD1 (6 bases). The V end lost 4 bases, the J end lost 3 bases, and 19 bases lay between the germline ends. This CDR3 spans 16 amino acids. Per germline, CDR1 SGDLS and CDR2 YYNGEE. CDR3 loop: CASSPWGQVSYYGYTF. CDR3 in DNA: TGTGCCAGCAGCCCGTGGGGACAAGTCTCATACTATGGCTACACCTTC.

The chain uses TRBV6-6 and TRBJ1-5; D gene uncertain. Deletions cut 3 bases from V and 7 bases from J, with 13 bases between. Germline V lookup: CDR1 MNHNY, CDR2 SVGAGI (reference sequence). This CDR3 has 14 residues. CDR3 DNA sequence: TGTGCCAGCAGTTATCGGGGAGGTGGGCAGCCCCAGCATTTT. Its protein is CASSYRGGGQPQHF.

CDR3 residues: CASMGEGTGEQYF. The DNA for the CDR3 is TGTGCCAGCATGGGGGAGGGCACCGGCGAGCAGTACTTC. J is TRBJ2-7 and V is TRBV19, with 7 bases that match TRBD2. Trimming took 9 bases from V and 6 from J; bases not matched to a gene: 11. Germline V gives CDR1 LNHDA, CDR2 SQIVND (reference sequence). The CDR3 loop spans 13 amino acids.

V and J are TRBV7-9 and TRBJ1-4; the D gene is possibly TRBD1 (6 bases). Between the trimmed V and J ends, which lost 0 bases and 4 bases, there was a span of 12 bases. CDR3 length: 16 amino acids. Germline V CDR1 and CDR2: SEHNR, FQNEAQ (reference sequence). As DNA, the CDR3 is TGTGCCAGCAGCTTAGCGCCCGGACAGCTTAATGAAAAACTGTTTTTT. This encodes CASSLAPGQLNEKLFF.

This chain connects TRBV7-2 to TRBJ2-7; D possibly corresponds to TRBD1 (5 bases). V was pared by 5 bases and J by 2 bases, with 16 bases between. CDR3 length equals 15 residues. Germline V gives CDR1 SGHTA, CDR2 FQGNSA. For the CDR3, the DNA is TGTGCCAGCAGCCCCCGCAGGGCAGACCCCTACGAGCAGTACTTC. Its translation: CASSPRRADPYEQYF.

This clone was found a few times. This chain connects TRBV6-6 to TRBJ2-3; tentatively, D is TRBD1 (6 bases). Between the trimmed V and J ends, which lost 9 bases and 1 base, there was a span of 8 bases. CDR1 is MNHNY and CDR2 is SVGAGI in the germline V gene (reference sequence). This CDR3 comprises 12 residues. CDR3 nucleotide sequence: TGTGCCAGTAGACAGGGCACAGATACGCAGTATTTT. Translation gives CASRQGTDTQYF.

This clone was seen a single time. This rearrangement joins TRBV2 to TRBJ2-7; 8 positions agree with TRBD2. Germline V gene lookup returns CDR1 SNHLY and CDR2 FYNNEI. The length of the CDR3 is 17 residues. Trimming took 6 bases from V and 2 from J; bases not matched to a gene: 15. The CDR3 DNA follows: TGTGCCAGCAGCGGGGGGGGAAGTGACAGTGGCCCCTACGAGCAGTACTTC. It codes for CASSGGGSDSGPYEQYF.

This chain connects TRBV28 to TRBJ2-3; no clear D. The CDR3 has 14 residues. Trimming stripped 5 bases from V and 1 base from J, with 10 bases between. Per the germline V gene, CDR1 is MDHEN and CDR2 is SYDVKM. The DNA of the CDR3 is TGTGCCAGCAGTCCCGCCGGAGGCACAGATACGCAGTATTTT. This encodes CASSPAGGTDTQYF.

This chain joins TRBV13 and TRBJ2-1; TRBD1 is a possible D gene (6 bases). The CDR3 spans 16 residues. Germline loops: CDR1 PRHDT, CDR2 FYEKMQ (reference sequence). V lost 2 bases and J lost 9, with 20 bases in between. The CDR3 protein is CASSLLRTVTTGEQFF. The DNA of the CDR3 is TGTGCCAGCAGCTTACTTAGGACAGTGACTACAGGTGAGCAGTTCTTC.

The CDR3 nucleotides read TGTGCCAGCAGCTTAAAAGGGGGAAAACTGTTTTTT. Translating gives CASSLKGGKLFF. This chain uses TRBV7-2 with TRBJ1-4, with D possibly being TRBD1 (6 bases). This CDR3 has 12 amino acids. CDR1 and CDR2 from the germline V gene are SGHTA and FQGNSA. The ends were cut back, 2 bases at V and 10 bases at J, with 8 bases in the middle.

This clone was seen just once. V gene TRBV9 combines with J gene TRBJ2-1, with TRBD1 matching 7 bases. Germline V gene sequence: CDR1 SGDLS, CDR2 YYNGEE. The CDR3 sequence is 15 residues long. With V trimmed by 1 base and J by 5 bases, 6 bases remained unmatched. In nucleotides, the CDR3 is TGTGCCAGCAGCGTATTCGGTCAGGGGGACAATGAGCAGTTCTTC. Its translation: CASSVFGQGDNEQFF.

The chain is built from TRBV28 and TRBJ2-7; D is undetermined. V was pared by 10 bases and J by 1 base, with 11 bases between. This CDR3 contains 12 residues. Germline-derived CDR1 and CDR2 are MDHEN and SYDVKM. The CDR3 is CATDDTSYEQYF. The CDR3 bases are TGTGCCACAGACGACACTTCCTACGAGCAGTACTTC.

There are a few counts of this clone. This chain links TRBV7-9 with TRBJ1-1, with a possible D match to TRBD1 (6 bases). The CDR3 runs 14 residues. Germline-derived CDR1 and CDR2 are SEHNR and FQNEAQ (reference sequence). V was pared by 4 bases and J by 0 bases, with 9 bases between. The CDR3 spells CASSSRTVNTEAFF. In DNA, the CDR3 is TGTGCCAGCAGCTCCAGGACAGTGAACACTGAAGCTTTCTTT.

V and J are TRBV7-2 and TRBJ2-5; D is unclear. V lost 1 base to trimming and J lost 4 bases, with 13 bases between them. The CDR3 runs 15 residues. The germline CDR1 and CDR2 sequences are SGHTA and FQGNSA. CDR3 loop: CASSLVGAIRETQYF. DNA of the CDR3: TGTGCCAGCAGCTTAGTCGGAGCGATCCGAGAGACCCAGTACTTC.

A word on this clone: Other DNA sequences of this sample code for an identical CDR3. In DNA form, the CDR3 reads TGTGCTAGTGGTTTGGGACAGGGCAGCTCCTACGAGCAGTACTTC. Translation gives CASGLGQGSSYEQYF. V gene TRBV12-5 combines with J gene TRBJ2-7, with 7 bases fitting TRBD1. This CDR3 has 15 residues. Germline V gene lookup returns CDR1 LGHNT and CDR2 FRNRAP. The V gene end was trimmed by 1 base and the J gene end by 0 bases; junction bases not matched to a gene: 3.